This T cell receptor beta chain was sequenced during a study of shared T cell receptors in the human thymus. CDR1 and CDR2 from the germline V gene are MRHNA and SNTAGT. The CDR3 runs to 16 residues. After removal of 5 bases from V and 5 bases from J, the junction contained 9 bases not matched to a gene. Here immunoSEQ multiplex PCR was the method, and the copy in TCRdb shows in-frame clones only, minus some. Altogether about 380,000 clones are present, roughly 94% being singletons, with the ten largest covering approximately 0.018%. The receptor was derived from a human donor. The chain joins TRBV6-4 to TRBJ2-1, with 10 nucleotides matching TRBD1. Sequences were obtained from thymocytes. This CDR3 is CASSLRTGGIDNEQFF. CDR3 nucleotide sequence: TGTGCCAGCAGTCTACGGACAGGGGGTATTGACAATGAGCAGTTCTTC.